This TCR beta chain is from a study of T cell responses to AZD1222 COVID-19 vaccine. Study observations and caveats: It should be noted that donors were predominantly white British and more often female, and clonal diversity was possibly underestimated. After two AZD1222 doses, spike-specific TCR breadth and depth rose versus day 0. At baseline, seropositivity was found in only a handful of AZD1222 recipients. Without day 14 samples, only post-peak T cell repertoires were studied.

Concerning this clone itself: The antigen is not known.

The germline V and J ends were trimmed by 5 bases and 0 bases, with 11 bases remaining between them. The germline V gene encodes CDR1 SNHLY and CDR2 FYNNEI. The CDR3 has 14 amino acids. This table comes from immunoSEQ multiplex PCR, and its TCRdb copy is limited to in-frame clones, with some not included. The sample yields around 160,000 clones, 75% to 95% seen once. The receptor's source is an adult in good health. This sequence joins TRBV2 and TRBJ2-7, with D possibly matching TRBD2 (5 bases). The specimen was peripheral blood, collected on day 0 of MenACWY control vaccination. The CDR3, as DNA: TGTGCCAGCAGTTTTCCCGGGATCTCCTACGAGCAGTACTTC. As protein: CASSFPGISYEQYF.